This T cell receptor (beta chain) was profiled in a study of T cell responses to AZD1222 COVID-19 vaccine. Repertoires were generated with immunoSEQ multiplex PCR, while TCRdb's copy carries only in-frame clones and drops some. The table has tens of thousands of clones, roughly 85% seen once. The germline V gene has CDR1 MGHRA and CDR2 YSYEKL. J was trimmed by 4 bases and V by 3 bases; bases with no gene match: 9. The CDR3 is 18 amino acids. The chain couples TRBV4-1 to TRBJ2-3; 14 nucleotides match TRBD2. Sequencing was performed on peripheral blood, taken on day 0 of AZD1222 vaccination. The sequence came from an adult in good health. The DNA of the CDR3 is TGCGCCAGCAGCCACCCGGGGACTAGCGGGGGAGGGGCAGATACGCAGTATTTT. It translates to CASSHPGTSGGGADTQYF.